These T cell receptor beta chains were read from a single sample in a study of T cells after yellow fever vaccination. MiXCR, run by TCRdb on the 5' RACE reads, gives a single entry per CDR3 protein. The data show around 68,000 distinct CDR3 sequences, around 7.8% seen once. The material was CD8+ T cells sorted from PBMCs, obtained 10 days after the first yellow fever vaccination. Source of these receptors: a man younger than 35 who received the YFV17D yellow fever vaccine. Each CDR3 is given without its conserved first and last residue.

CDR3 protein	V gene	J gene
ASSPASRRGNQPQH	TRBV6-2/TRBV6-3	TRBJ1-5
ASSQDVRGYEQY	TRBV4-1	TRBJ2-7
ASNQIRGGENEQF	TRBV7-8	TRBJ2-1
ASSAKGGNEQY	TRBV7-8	TRBJ2-7
ASSKGYSSGQNIQY	TRBV21-1	TRBJ2-4
ASSHLQTVNTEAF	TRBV4-1	TRBJ1-1
ASSSVSGQGNTGELF	TRBV5-5	TRBJ2-2
ASSLEGGQGPWEQY	TRBV5-1	TRBJ2-7
ASSYSNEPGGNTIY	TRBV6-5	TRBJ1-3
SVVGRGEAF	TRBV29-1	TRBJ1-1
ASSQDQWNTEAF	TRBV3-1	TRBJ1-1
ASSPGDYSNQPQH	TRBV11-2	TRBJ1-5
ASSPAGWGTLLQETQY	TRBV7-3	TRBJ2-5